This TCR beta chain appears in the sequencing data of a study of blood T cell repertoires in COVID-19. About the research overall: T cells, B-cell-depleted T cells, or PBMCs supplied cDNA or gDNA.

CDR1 and CDR2 (germline): SGHRS, YFSETQ. The junction had 10 bases not matched to a gene; V was cut back by 4 bases and J by 7 bases. CDR3 length: 14 residues. The data were produced by immunoSEQ multiplex PCR, yet TCRdb's version contains in-frame clones alone and is incomplete. The data hold roughly 120,000 clones, with around 83% observed a single time. The receptor was isolated from a woman aged 80 or over with COVID-19, enrolled during active disease. The chain is built from TRBV5-1 and TRBJ1-1, with 7 nucleotides matching TRBD1. Source material: peripheral blood. The CDR3 is CASSNLGGSGEAFF. The CDR3, as DNA: TGCGCCAGCAGCAATCTAGGGGGCTCAGGTGAAGCTTTCTTT.